One and the same sample provided the 14 T cell receptor beta chains below, sequenced in a study of blood T cell repertoires in COVID-19 (dated by TCRdb to the early 2020s). Library prep was done by the immunoSEQ multiplex PCR assay. TCRdb carries this immuneACCESS record with in-frame sequences only. Its versions omit some clonotypes, under half of them owing to an unresolved V gene in the studies checked, with the rest unexplained. The sample table records 200,000 to 250,000 clones; roughly 85% of these occur just once. The ten top clones hold roughly 2.3% of the sample. Sequencing used peripheral blood. These receptors originate from a man in his thirties or forties who had recovered from COVID-19.

In its sample, this clone was seen once. The chain combines TRBV6-5 with TRBJ1-4; 7 bases agree with TRBD1. The CDR3 spans 12 residues. CDR1 and CDR2 (germline): MNHEY, SVGAGI. The J segment lost 11 bases and the V segment lost 8 bases, leaving 8 bases of the junction unmatched. CDR3 DNA: TGTGCCAGCCGAGGGGGCGGCGGGAAACTGTTTTTT. As protein: CASRGGGGKLFF.

This chain connects TRBV28 to TRBJ1-3, with D uncertain. Trimming took off 2 bases at V and 11 bases at J, with 13 bases between the two ends. There are 13 residues in the CDR3. In germline, CDR1 is MDHEN, CDR2 SYDVKM. In DNA form, the CDR3 reads TGTGCCAGCAGTTTAGTCGAGTCAATCGCCATATATTTT. It translates to CASSLVESIAIYF.

The chain combines TRBV27 with TRBJ1-3; D perhaps matches TRBD1 (5 bases). Trimming removed 5 bases at V and 0 bases at J, with 14 bases between. Germline loops: CDR1 MNHEY, CDR2 SMNVEV (reference sequence). This CDR3 contains 16 residues. The CDR3 DNA sequence: TGTGCCAGCAGTCCGCAGGGCGGAAGCTCTGGAAACACCATATATTTT. Residues: CASSPQGGSSGNTIYF.

The chain carries TRBV6-5 and TRBJ1-5; 8 nucleotides match TRBD1. J was trimmed by 0 bases and V by 0 bases; bases with no gene match: 1. The CDR3 sequence is 16 residues long. The germline CDR1 and CDR2 sequences are MNHEY and SVGAGI. CDR3 nucleotides: TGTGCCAGCAGTTACTCCAGGGGGCATAGCAATCAGCCCCAGCATTTT. Translated: CASSYSRGHSNQPQHF.

This clone has only a few counts. CDR3 sequence: CASSPSQGMSGYTF. DNA of the CDR3: TGTGCCAGCAGTCCATCACAGGGTATGAGCGGCTACACCTTC. The rearrangement links TRBV27 to TRBJ1-2, with D possibly matching TRBD1 (6 bases). CDR3 size: 14 residues. Trimming pared 5 bases from V and 8 bases from J, leaving 18 bases between. CDR1 and CDR2 from the germline V gene are MNHEY and SMNVEV (reference sequence).

The chain uses TRBV6-5 and TRBJ1-6; 7 bases fit TRBD1. The CDR3 is 15 residues long. V was pared by 0 bases and J by 10 bases, with 6 bases of the junction left unmatched. Germline assignment: CDR1 MNHEY and CDR2 SVGAGI. Here the CDR3 reads CASSYSGRGPSPLHF. In DNA form, the CDR3 reads TGTGCCAGCAGTTACTCGGGAAGGGGGCCGTCACCCCTCCACTTT.

V usage is TRBV4-1 and J usage is TRBJ2-4; maybe TRBD1 (5 bases). The CDR3 is 14 residues long. CDR1 and CDR2 (germline): MGHRA, YSYEKL. V was cut by 5 bases and J by 4 bases, with 12 bases left in between. CDR3 bases: TGCGCCAGCAGCATGCCAGGGCAAAAAAACATTCAGTACTTC. This codes for CASSMPGQKNIQYF.

The chain carries TRBV7-7 and TRBJ2-2; TRBD2 aligns across 10 bases. There are 17 residues in the CDR3. Germline CDR1 reads SSHAT; CDR2 reads FNYEAQ (reference sequence). Unmatched junction bases numbered 9, after V lost 6 bases and J lost 2 bases. In DNA, the CDR3 is TGTGCCAGCAGGAGAGCGGGGGGGACCCTAAACACCGGGGAGCTGTTTTTT. This translates into CASRRAGGTLNTGELFF.

CDR3 sequence: CAWSGGTGNNSPLHF. CDR3 in DNA: TGTGCCTGGAGTGGGGGGACAGGGAATAATTCACCCCTCCACTTT. The chain uses TRBV30 and TRBJ1-6; the match to TRBD1 covers 9 bases. With 1 base clipped from V and 5 bases from J, the junction kept 3 bases outside the gene matches. CDR3 length: 15 amino acids. Germline assignment: CDR1 GTSNPN and CDR2 SVGIG (reference sequence).

The chain carries TRBV5-1 and TRBJ2-2, with unresolved D. The CDR3 spans 14 residues. Germline CDR1 and CDR2: SGHRS and YFSETQ. The germline V and J ends were trimmed by 2 bases and 6 bases, with 11 bases remaining between them. The CDR3 nucleotides are TGCGCCAGCAGCTTCTATAACCCCTCCGGGGAGCTGTTTTTT. This gives the protein CASSFYNPSGELFF.

The chain links TRBV3-1 (or the pseudogene TRBV3-2) to TRBJ2-7, with 7 positions matching TRBD1. V was pared by 2 bases and J by 2 bases, with 6 bases of the junction left unmatched. Germline CDR1 LGHDT, CDR2 YNNKEL (reference sequence). CDR3 length: 15 amino acids. The DNA for the CDR3 is TGTGCCAGCAGCCAACCTGGGACAGCCGCCTACGAGCAGTACTTC. It is translated as CASSQPGTAAYEQYF.

J is TRBJ2-1 and V is TRBV24-1, with D unresolved. Trimming removed 0 bases at V and 5 bases at J, with 4 bases between. Germline CDR1 and CDR2: KGHDR and SFDVKD. This CDR3 has 13 residues. The CDR3 nucleotides are TGTGCCACCAGTGATTTGAACAACAATGAGCAGTTCTTC. It specifies CATSDLNNNEQFF.

This clone was picked up a small number of times. V and J are TRBV9 and TRBJ2-5; TRBD2 agrees at 10 bases. The CDR3 contains 16 residues. Germline CDR1 reads SGDLS; CDR2 reads YYNGEE. With 2 bases clipped from V and 4 bases from J, the junction kept 8 bases outside the gene matches. The CDR3, as DNA: TGTGCCAGCAGCGTTAGCGGGGGGAGGTTTCGAGAGACCCAGTACTTC. Its translation: CASSVSGGRFRETQYF.

The chain links TRBV6-5 to TRBJ2-3; 8 positions match TRBD1. This CDR3 region has 14 residues. Germline lookup yields CDR1 MNHEY and CDR2 SVGAGI. V lost 5 bases and J lost 1; bases outside the gene matches: 2. The CDR3 is CASSPGQGTDTQYF. The DNA of the CDR3 is TGTGCCAGCAGTCCGGGACAGGGCACAGATACGCAGTATTTT.